One T cell receptor (beta chain) is described in this entry. The sample comes from a study of blood T cell repertoires in COVID-19. Overall study context: The United States, Italy and Spain supplied acute and convalescent COVID-19 samples. Sources were T cells, B-cell-depleted T cells, or PBMCs; the material itself was cDNA or gDNA.

Enrolled through a virtual design, the participants were between roughly 18 and 100 years of age and came from under 30 US areas. V was clipped by 10 bases and J by 0 bases, with 10 bases between them. This CDR3 contains 13 residues. Source study methods: From reference gene primer amplification, estimates of nucleated cell counts were derived. Generated by immunoSEQ multiplex PCR, the TCRdb table keeps only in-frame clones and is missing some. D and trimming come from the DNA, and the V and J calls and clone size come from that table. The table includes hundreds of thousands of clones, 75% to 90% detected once.

This TCR was recovered from a woman aged 55-75 years who had recovered from COVID-19. This chain joins TRBV12-3 or TRBV12-4 and TRBJ1-3; perhaps TRBD1 as D (6 bases). What was sequenced was PBMCs or T cells enriched from blood (not recorded which). The CDR3 bases are TGTGCCACCGCGGACAGCTCTGGAAACACCATATATTTT. This codes for CATADSSGNTIYF.